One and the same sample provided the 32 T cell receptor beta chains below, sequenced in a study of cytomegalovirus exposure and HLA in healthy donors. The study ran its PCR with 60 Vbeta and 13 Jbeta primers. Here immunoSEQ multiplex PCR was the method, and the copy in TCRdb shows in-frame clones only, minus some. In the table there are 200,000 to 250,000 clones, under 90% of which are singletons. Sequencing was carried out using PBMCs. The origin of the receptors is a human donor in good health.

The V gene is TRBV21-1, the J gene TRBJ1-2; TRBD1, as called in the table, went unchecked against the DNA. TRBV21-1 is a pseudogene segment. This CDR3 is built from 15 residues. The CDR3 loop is CASSNNRGRFYGYTF. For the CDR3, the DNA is TGTGCCAGCAGCAATAACAGGGGGCGCTTCTATGGCTACACCTTC.

CDR3: CASRRQGRAYQETQYF. DNA of the CDR3: TGTGCCAGTAGGCGACAGGGAAGGGCGTACCAAGAGACCCAGTACTTC. The chain carries TRBV19 and TRBJ2-5; TRBD1 matches at 7 bases. Germline CDR1 LNHDA, CDR2 SQIVND (reference sequence). The CDR3 loop spans 16 amino acids. Germline trimming cut 6 bases from V and 0 bases from J; bases unmatched to any gene: 10.

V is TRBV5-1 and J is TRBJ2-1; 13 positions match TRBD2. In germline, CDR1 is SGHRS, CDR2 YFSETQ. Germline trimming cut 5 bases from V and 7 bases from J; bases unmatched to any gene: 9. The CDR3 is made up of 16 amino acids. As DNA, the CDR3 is TGCGCCAGCAGTTGGACTAGCGGGAGAGTAGGGAATGAGCAGTTCTTC. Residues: CASSWTSGRVGNEQFF.

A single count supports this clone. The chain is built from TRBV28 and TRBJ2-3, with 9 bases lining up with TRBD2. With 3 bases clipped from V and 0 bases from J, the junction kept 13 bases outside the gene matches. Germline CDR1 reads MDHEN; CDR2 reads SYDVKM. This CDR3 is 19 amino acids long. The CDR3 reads CASSFPKLAGPSSTDTQYF. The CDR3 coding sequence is TGTGCCAGCAGTTTCCCCAAACTAGCGGGTCCTTCTAGCACAGATACGCAGTATTTT.

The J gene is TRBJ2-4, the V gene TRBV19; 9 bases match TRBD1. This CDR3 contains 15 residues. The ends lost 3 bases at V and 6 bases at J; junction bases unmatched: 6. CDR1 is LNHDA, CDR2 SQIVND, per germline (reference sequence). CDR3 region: CASSIWDRAGNIQYF. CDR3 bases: TGTGCCAGTAGTATCTGGGACAGGGCGGGAAACATTCAGTACTTC.

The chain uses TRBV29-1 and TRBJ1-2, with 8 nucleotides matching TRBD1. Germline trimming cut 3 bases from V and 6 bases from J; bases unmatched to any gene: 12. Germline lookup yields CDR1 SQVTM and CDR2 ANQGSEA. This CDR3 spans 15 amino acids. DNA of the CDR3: TGCAGCGTTGAGCTCGGGACAGGATCGAATGATGGCTACACCTTC. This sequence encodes CSVELGTGSNDGYTF. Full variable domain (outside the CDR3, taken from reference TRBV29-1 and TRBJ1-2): SAVISQKPSRDICQRGTSLTIQCQVDSQVTMMFWYRQQPGQSLTLIATANQGSEATYESGFVIDKFPISRPNLTFSTLTVSNMSPEDSSIYLCSVELGTGSNDGYTFGSGTRLTVV.

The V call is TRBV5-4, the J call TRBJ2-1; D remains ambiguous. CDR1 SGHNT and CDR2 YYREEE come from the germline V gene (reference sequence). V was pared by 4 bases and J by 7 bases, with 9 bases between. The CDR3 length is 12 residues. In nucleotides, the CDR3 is TGTGCCAGCAGCCTCTCGCGAAATGAGCAGTTCTTC. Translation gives CASSLSRNEQFF.

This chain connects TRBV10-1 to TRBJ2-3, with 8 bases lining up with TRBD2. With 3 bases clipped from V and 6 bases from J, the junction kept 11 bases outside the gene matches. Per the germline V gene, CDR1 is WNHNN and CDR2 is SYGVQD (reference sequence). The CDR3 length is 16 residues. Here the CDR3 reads CASSDPSGTSSDTQYF. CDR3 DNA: TGCGCCAGCAGTGATCCGTCCGGGACTAGTTCGGATACGCAGTATTTT.

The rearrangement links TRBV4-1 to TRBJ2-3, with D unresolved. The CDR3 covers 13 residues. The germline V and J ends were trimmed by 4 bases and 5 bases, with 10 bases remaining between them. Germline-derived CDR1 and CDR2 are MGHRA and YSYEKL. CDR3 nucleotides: TGCGCCAGCAGCCGACTGCACGGAGATACGCAGTATTTT. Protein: CASSRLHGDTQYF.

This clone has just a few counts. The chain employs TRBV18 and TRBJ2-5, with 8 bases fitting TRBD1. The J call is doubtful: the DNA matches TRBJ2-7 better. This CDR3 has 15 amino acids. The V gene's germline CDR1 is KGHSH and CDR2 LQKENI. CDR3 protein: CASSPGDRTSYEQYF. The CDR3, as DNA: TGTGCCAGCTCACCCGGGGACAGGACCTCCTACGAGCAGTACTTC.

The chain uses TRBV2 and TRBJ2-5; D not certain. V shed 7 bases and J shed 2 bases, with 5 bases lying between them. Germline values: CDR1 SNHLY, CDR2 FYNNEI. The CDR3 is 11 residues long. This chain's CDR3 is CASTMQETQYF. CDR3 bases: TGTGCCAGCACTATGCAAGAGACCCAGTACTTC.

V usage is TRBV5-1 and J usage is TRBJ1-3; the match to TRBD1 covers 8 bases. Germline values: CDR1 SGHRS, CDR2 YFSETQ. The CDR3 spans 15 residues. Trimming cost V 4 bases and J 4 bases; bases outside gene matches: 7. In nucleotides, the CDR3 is TGCGCCAGCAGCAAAGACAGGGGTGCCGGAAACACCATATATTTT. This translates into CASSKDRGAGNTIYF.

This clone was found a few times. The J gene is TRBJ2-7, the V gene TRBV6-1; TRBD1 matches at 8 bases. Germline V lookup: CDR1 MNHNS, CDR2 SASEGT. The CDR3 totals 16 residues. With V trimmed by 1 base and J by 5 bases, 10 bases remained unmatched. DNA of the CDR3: TGTGCCAGCAGTGAAGTGGTGGGGACAGGTTTCGACGAGCAGTACTTC. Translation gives CASSEVVGTGFDEQYF.

CDR3 residues: CASSLTGTARIEYEQYF. The CDR3 DNA is TGTGCCAGCAGCTTGACCGGGACAGCCCGGATCGAGTACGAGCAGTACTTC. This chain uses TRBV5-6 with TRBJ2-7; 7 bases line up with TRBD1. V dropped 1 base and J dropped 4; count of bases not matched to a gene: 14. CDR3 length: 17 residues. Looked up from germline, CDR1 is SGHDT and CDR2 is YYEEEE.

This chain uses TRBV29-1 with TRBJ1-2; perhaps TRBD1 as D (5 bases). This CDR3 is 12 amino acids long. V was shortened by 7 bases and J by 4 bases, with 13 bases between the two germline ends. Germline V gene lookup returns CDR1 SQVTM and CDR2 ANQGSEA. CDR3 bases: TGCAGCGCAAAGACAGTTCGCTATGGCTACACCTTC. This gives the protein CSAKTVRYGYTF.

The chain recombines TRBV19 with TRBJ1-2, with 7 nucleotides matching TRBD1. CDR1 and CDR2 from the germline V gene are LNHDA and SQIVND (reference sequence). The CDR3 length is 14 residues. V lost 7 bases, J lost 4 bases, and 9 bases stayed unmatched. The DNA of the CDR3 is TGTGCCAGTACCTCAGGGGGTAGTAGCTATGGCTACACCTTC. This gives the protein CASTSGGSSYGYTF. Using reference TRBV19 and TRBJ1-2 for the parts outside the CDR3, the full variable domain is DGGITQSPKYLFRKEGQNVTLSCEQNLNHDAMYWYRQDPGQGLRLIYYSQIVNDFQKGDIAEGYSVSREKKESFPLTVTSAQKNPTAFYLCASTSGGSSYGYTFGSGTRLTVV.

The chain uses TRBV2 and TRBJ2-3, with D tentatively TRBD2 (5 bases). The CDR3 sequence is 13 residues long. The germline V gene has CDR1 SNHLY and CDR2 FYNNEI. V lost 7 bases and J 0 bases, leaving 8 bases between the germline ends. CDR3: CASMGGSTDTQYF. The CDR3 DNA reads TGTGCCAGCATGGGCGGGAGCACAGATACGCAGTATTTT.

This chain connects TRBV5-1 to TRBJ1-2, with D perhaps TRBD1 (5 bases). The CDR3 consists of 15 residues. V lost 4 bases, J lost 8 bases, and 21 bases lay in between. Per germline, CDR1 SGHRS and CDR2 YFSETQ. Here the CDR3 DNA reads TGCGCCAGCAGCCCTGGAGTACAGGTTCTCGGCGGCTACACCTTC. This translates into CASSPGVQVLGGYTF.

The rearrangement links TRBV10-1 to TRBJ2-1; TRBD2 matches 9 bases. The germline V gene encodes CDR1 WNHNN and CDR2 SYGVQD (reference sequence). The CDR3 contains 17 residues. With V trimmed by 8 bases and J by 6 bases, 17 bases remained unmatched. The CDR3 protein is CASSPWSSGSVSNEQFF. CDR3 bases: TGCGCCAGCTCACCATGGAGTAGCGGGAGTGTCAGCAATGAGCAGTTCTTC.

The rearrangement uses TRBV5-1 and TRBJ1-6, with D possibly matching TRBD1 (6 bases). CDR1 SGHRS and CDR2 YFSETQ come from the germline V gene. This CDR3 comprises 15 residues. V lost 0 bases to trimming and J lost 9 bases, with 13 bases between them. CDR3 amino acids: CASSLGQGSTSPLHF. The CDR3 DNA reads TGCGCCAGCAGCTTGGGGCAGGGGAGCACTTCACCCCTCCACTTT.

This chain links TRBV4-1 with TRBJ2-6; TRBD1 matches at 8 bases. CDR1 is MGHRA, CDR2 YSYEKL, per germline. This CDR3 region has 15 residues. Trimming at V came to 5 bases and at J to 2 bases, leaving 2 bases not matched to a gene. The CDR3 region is CASSLQGAGANVLTF. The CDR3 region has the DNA TGCGCCAGCAGCTTACAGGGGGCTGGGGCCAACGTCCTGACTTTC.

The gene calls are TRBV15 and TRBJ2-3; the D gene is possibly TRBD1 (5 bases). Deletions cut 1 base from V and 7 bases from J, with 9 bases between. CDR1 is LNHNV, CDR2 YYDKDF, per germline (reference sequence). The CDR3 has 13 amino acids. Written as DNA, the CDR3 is TGTGCCACCAGCAGAGGGGGCGAAAATACGCAGTATTTT. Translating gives CATSRGGENTQYF.

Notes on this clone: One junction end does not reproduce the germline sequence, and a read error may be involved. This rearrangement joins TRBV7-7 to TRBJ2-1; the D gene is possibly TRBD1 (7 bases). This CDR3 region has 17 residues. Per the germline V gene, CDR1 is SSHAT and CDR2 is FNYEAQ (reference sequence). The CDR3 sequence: CASSPQGGRAIYNEQFF. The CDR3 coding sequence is TGTGCTAGCAGCCCGCAGGGGGGACGAGCCATCTACAATGAGCAGTTCTTC.

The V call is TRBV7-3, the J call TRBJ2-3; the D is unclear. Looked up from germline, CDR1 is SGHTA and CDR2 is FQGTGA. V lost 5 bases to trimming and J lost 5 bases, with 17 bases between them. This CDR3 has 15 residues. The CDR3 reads CASSPQVGRRDTQYF. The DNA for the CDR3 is TGTGCCAGCAGCCCCCAGGTGGGCCGAAGAGATACGCAGTATTTT.

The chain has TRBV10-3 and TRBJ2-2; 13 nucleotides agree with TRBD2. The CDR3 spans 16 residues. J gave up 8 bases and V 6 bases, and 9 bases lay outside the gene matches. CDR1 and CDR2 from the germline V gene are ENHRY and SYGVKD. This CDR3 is CAIRDSGTSGTGELFF. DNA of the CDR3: TGTGCCATCAGAGACTCTGGGACTAGCGGGACAGGGGAGCTGTTTTTT.

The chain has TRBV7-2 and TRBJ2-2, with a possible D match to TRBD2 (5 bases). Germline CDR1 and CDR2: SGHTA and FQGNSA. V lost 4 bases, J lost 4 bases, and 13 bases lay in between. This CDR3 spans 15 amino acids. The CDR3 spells CASSYYSEATGELFF. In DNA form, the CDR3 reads TGTGCCAGCAGCTACTATAGCGAGGCCACCGGGGAGCTGTTTTTT.

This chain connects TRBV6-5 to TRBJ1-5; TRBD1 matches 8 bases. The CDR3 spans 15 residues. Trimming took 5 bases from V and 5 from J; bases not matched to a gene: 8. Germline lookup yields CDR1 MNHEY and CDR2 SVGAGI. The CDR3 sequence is CASSPWTGSHQPQHF. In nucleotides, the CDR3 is TGTGCCAGCAGTCCTTGGACAGGGTCTCATCAGCCCCAGCATTTT.

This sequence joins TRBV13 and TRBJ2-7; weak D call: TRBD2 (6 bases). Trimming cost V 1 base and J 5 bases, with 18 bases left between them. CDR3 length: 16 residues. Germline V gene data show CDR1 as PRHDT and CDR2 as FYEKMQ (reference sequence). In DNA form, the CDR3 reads TGTGCCAGCAGCTTAGCCGCGAGCCAGCGGGTAAACGAGCAGTACTTC. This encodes CASSLAASQRVNEQYF.

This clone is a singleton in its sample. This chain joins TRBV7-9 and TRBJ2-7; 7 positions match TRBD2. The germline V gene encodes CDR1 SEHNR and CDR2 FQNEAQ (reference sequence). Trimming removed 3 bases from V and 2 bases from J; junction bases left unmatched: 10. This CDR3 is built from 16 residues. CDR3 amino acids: CASSFTLSTSPYEQYF. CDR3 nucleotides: TGTGCCAGCAGCTTCACTTTATCGACTAGCCCCTACGAGCAGTACTTC.

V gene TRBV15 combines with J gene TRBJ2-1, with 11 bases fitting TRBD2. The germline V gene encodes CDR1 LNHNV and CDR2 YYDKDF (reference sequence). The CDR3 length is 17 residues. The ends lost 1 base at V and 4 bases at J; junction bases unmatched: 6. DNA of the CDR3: TGTGCCACCAGCAGAGTGTTTTGGACTAGCGGGTACAATGAGCAGTTCTTC. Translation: CATSRVFWTSGYNEQFF.

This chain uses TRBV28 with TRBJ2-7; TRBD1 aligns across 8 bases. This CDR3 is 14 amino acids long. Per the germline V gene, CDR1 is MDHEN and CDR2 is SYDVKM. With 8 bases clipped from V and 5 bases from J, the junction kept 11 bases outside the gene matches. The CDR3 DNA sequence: TGTGCCAGCCTCCCCCGCGACAGGGGAAACGAGCAGTACTTC. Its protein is CASLPRDRGNEQYF.

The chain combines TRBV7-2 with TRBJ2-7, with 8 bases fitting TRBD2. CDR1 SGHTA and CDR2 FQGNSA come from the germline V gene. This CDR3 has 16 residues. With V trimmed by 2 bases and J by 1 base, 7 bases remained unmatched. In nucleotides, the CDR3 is TGTGCCAGCAGCTTATTCAGCGGGAGCGTATCCTACGAGCAGTACTTC. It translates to CASSLFSGSVSYEQYF.